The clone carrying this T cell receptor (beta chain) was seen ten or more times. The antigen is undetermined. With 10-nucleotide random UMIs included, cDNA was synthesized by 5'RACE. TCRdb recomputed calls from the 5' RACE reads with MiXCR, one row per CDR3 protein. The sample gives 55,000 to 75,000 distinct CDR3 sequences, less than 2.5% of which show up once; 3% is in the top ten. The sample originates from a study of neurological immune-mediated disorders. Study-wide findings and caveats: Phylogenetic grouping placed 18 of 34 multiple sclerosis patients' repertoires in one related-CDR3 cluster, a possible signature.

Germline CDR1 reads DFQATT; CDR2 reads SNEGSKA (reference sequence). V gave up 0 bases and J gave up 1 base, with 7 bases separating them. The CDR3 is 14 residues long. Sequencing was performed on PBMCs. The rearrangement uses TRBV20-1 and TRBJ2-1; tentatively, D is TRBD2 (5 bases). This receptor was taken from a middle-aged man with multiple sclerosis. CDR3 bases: TGCAGTGCTAGAGATCGGGGTTCCTACAATGAGCAGTTCTTC. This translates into CSARDRGSYNEQFF.